This T cell receptor beta chain was recovered during a study of post-analysis software for immune sequencing data. Study-level points and caveats: Same-batch preparations were strongly co-clustered by F measure. In patients, roughly five TRBV segments were more frequent than in controls, with TRBV5-6, TRBV5-1 and TRBV20-1 among them. Those with multiple sclerosis, the patient group, showed significantly lower normalized Chao1 diversity than controls.

Unique molecular identifiers were carried by the TCR beta cDNA libraries. Input populations of 1 to 10 million T cells gave rise to approximately 500,000 cDNA molecules. TCRdb redid the calling of the PCR reads with MiXCR, one entry per CDR3 protein. The sample shows around 200,000 distinct CDR3 sequences, about 30% of them seen only once. CDR3 size: 14 residues. Germline V CDR1 and CDR2: MDHEN, SYDVKM. V was clipped by 10 bases and J by 4 bases; unmatched bases: 13. This clonotype has ten or more counts. Its antigen is still unknown. V and J are TRBV28 and TRBJ2-7; 7 bases are shared with TRBD2. The sequence was collected from a girl aged 2-17 years with multiple sclerosis. Sequenced sample: blood. The CDR3 sequence: CATLPGLPEYEQYF. CDR3 nucleotides: TGTGCCACCCTGCCGGGACTACCTGAATACGAGCAGTACTTC.